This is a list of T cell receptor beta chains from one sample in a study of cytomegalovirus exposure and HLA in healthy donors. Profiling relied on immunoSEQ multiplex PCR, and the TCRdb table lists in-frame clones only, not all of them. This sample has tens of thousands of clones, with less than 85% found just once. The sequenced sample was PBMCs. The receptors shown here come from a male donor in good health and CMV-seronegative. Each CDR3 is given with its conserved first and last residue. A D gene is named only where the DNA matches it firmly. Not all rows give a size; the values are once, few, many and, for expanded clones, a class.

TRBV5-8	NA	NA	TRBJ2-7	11	CASSLTYEQYF	TGTGCCAGCAGCTTGACCTACGAGCAGTACTTC
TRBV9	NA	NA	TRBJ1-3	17	CASSVDGGAYSGNTIYF	TGTGCCAGCAGCGTAGACGGAGGGGCCTACTCTGGAAACACCATATATTTT
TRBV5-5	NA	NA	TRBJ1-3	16	CASSLDFLSSGNTIYF	TGTGCCAGCAGCCTGGACTTTCTGAGCTCTGGAAACACCATATATTTT
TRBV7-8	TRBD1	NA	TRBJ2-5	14	CASSLDRGRETQYF	TGTGCCAGCAGCTTAGACAGGGGGCGTGAGACCCAGTACTTC
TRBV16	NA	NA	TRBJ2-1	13	CASSQWTELVRVF	TGTGCCAGCAGCCAATGGACGGAGCTTGTGAGGGTCTTC
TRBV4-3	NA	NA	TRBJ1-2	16	CASSQNQYGTLYGYTF	TGCGCCAGCAGCCAAAATCAATACGGGACACTATATGGCTACACCTTC
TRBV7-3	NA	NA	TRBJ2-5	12	CASSQNKETQYF	TGTGCCAGCAGCCAAAACAAGGAGACCCAGTACTTC
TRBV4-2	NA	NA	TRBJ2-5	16	CASSQVVTSLEATQYF	TGTGCCAGCAGCCAAGTTGTGACTAGTCTGGAGGCGACCCAGTACTTC
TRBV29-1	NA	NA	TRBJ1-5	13	CSVAGDSNQPQHF	TGCAGCGTTGCGGGGGATAGCAATCAGCCCCAGCATTTT
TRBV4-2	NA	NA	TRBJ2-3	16	CASSQPGGLGTDTQYF	TGTGCCAGCAGCCAACCCGGGGGGCTAGGCACAGATACGCAGTATTTT
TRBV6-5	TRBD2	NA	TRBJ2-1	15	CASSSTSGRVNEQFF	TGTGCCAGCAGCTCAACTAGCGGGAGGGTCAATGAGCAGTTCTTC
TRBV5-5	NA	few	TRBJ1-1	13	CASSLTGYTEAFF	TGTGCCAGCAGCCTTACAGGGTACACTGAAGCTTTCTTT
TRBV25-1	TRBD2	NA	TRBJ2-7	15	CASSVPGLAEYEQYF	TGTGCCAGCAGTGTACCGGGACTAGCGGAGTACGAGCAGTACTTC
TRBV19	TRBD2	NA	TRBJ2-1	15	CASSIGGTNYNEQFF	TGTGCCAGTAGTATCGGAGGGACTAACTACAATGAGCAGTTCTTC
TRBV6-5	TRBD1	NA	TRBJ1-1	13	CASSGQVGTEAFF	TGTGCCAGCAGTGGACAGGTCGGGACTGAAGCTTTCTTT
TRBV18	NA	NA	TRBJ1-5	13	CASSPGRDQPQHF	TGTGCCAGCTCACCTGGGAGGGATCAGCCCCAGCATTTT
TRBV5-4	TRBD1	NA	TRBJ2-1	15	CASSSRQGVVREQFF	TGTGCCAGCAGCTCACGACAGGGGGTAGTAAGGGAGCAGTTCTTC
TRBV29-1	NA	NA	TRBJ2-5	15	CSAGDRSQLLGEQYF	TGCAGCGCCGGAGACAGGAGTCAACTACTGGGTGAGCAGTACTTC
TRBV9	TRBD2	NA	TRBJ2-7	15	CASSVVAGEATEQYF	TGTGCCAGCAGCGTAGTGGCGGGGGAAGCTACGGAGCAGTACTTC
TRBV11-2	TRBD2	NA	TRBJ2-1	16	CASSSPGLAGYNEQFF	TGTGCCAGCAGCTCACCGGGACTAGCTGGCTACAATGAGCAGTTCTTC
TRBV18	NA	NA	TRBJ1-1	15	CASSPLEASNTEAFF	TGTGCCAGCTCACCACTGGAGGCCTCGAACACTGAAGCTTTCTTT
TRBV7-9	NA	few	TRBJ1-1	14	CASSLARLNTEAFF	TGTGCCAGCAGCTTAGCCAGGCTGAACACTGAAGCTTTCTTT
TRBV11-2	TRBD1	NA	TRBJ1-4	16	CASSSNPGTADEKLFF	TGTGCCAGCAGCTCAAACCCCGGGACAGCTGATGAAAAACTGTTTTTT
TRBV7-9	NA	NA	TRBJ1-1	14	CASSLVGGNTEAFF	TGTGCCAGCAGCTTAGTAGGAGGTAACACTGAAGCTTTCTTT
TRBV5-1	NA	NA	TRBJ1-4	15	CASRAAGYSNEKLFF	TGCGCCAGCAGGGCAGCGGGATATTCTAATGAAAAACTGTTTTTT
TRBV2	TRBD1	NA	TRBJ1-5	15	CASSEEGTGRQPQHF	TGTGCCAGCAGTGAAGAGGGGACAGGGCGTCAGCCCCAGCATTTT
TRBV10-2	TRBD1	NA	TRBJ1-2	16	CASSEPGQEKGYGYTF	TGCGCCAGCAGTGAGCCCGGACAGGAGAAAGGCTATGGCTACACCTTC
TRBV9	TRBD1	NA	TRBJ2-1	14	CASSTRTGGDEQFF	TGTGCCAGCAGCACTAGGACAGGGGGGGATGAGCAGTTCTTC
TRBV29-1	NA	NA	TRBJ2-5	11	CSVAQQETQYF	TGCAGCGTTGCACAGCAAGAGACCCAGTACTTC
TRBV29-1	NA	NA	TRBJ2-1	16	CSVEDRVRGKYNEQFF	TGCAGCGTTGAAGATCGGGTCAGGGGAAAATACAATGAGCAGTTCTTC
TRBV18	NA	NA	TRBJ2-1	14	CASSPPEGVNEQFF	TGTGCCAGCTCACCACCTGAAGGGGTCAATGAGCAGTTCTTC
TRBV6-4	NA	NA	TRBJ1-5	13	CASSLEAGQPQNF	TGTGCCAGCAGTCTTGAGGCTGGTCAGCCCCAGAATTTT
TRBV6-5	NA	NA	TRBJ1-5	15	CASSITGSGNQPQHF	TGTGCCAGCAGTATTACAGGATCTGGAAATCAGCCCCAGCATTTT
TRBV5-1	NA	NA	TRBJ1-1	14	CASSLETGNTEAFF	TGCGCCAGCAGCTTGGAGACAGGGAACACTGAAGCTTTCTTT
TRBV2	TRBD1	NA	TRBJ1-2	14	CASSSDRDLYGYTF	TGTGCCAGCAGCTCAGACAGGGACCTCTATGGCTACACCTTC
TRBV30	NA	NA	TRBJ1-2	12	CACPQGNYGYTF	TGTGCCTGCCCTCAGGGGAACTATGGCTACACCTTC